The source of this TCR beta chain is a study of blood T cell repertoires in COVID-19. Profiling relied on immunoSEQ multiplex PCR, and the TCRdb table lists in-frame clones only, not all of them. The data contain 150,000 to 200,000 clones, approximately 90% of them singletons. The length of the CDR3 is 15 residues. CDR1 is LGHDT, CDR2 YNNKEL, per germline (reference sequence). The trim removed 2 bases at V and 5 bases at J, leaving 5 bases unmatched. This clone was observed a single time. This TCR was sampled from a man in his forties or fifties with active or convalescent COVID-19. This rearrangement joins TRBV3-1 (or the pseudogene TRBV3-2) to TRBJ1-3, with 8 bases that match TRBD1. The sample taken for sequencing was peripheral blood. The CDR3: CASSQQGALRNTIYF. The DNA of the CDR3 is TGTGCCAGCAGCCAACAGGGGGCTCTCAGAAACACCATATATTTT.